Listed below are T cell receptor beta chains from one sample, sequenced in a study of PD-1 blockade in classical Hodgkin lymphoma. Generated by immunoSEQ multiplex PCR, the TCRdb table keeps only in-frame clones and is missing some. The sample shows approximately 27,000 clones, over 70% of them seen only once. Sequences were derived from peripheral blood mononuclear cells (PBMCs), sampled before the fourth cycle of nivolumab. The receptors shown here come from a human donor with classical Hodgkin lymphoma. CDR3s include the opening cysteine and the closing phenylalanine or tryptophan. The D gene is left open where the match is weak. Size is stated for part of the rows, as once, few or many counts, or as a class when the clone is expanded.

d_call | j_call | clone_size | v_call | cdr3_aa | cdr3_nt
- | TRBJ2-5 | - | TRBV11-1 | CASSLWGTQETQYF | TGTGCCAGCAGCTTATGGGGGACCCAAGAGACCCAGTACTTC
TRBD2 | TRBJ2-5 | - | TRBV7-2 | CASSSGLVETQYF | TGTGCCAGCAGCTCGGGACTAGTGGAGACCCAGTACTTC
TRBD2 | TRBJ2-5 | few | TRBV10-3 | CAISEALAGGQGETQYF | TGTGCCATCAGTGAGGCCCTAGCGGGGGGGCAAGGGGAGACCCAGTACTTC
- | TRBJ2-2 | - | TRBV7-2 | CASSLGIIVSQDTGELFF | TGTGCCAGCAGCTTAGGGATTATAGTAAGCCAGGACACCGGGGAGCTGTTTTTT
TRBD2 | TRBJ2-3 | - | TRBV4-2 | CASSPTLAGGADTQYF | TGTGCCAGCAGCCCGACACTAGCGGGGGGGGCAGATACGCAGTATTTT
TRBD1 | TRBJ1-5 | - | TRBV18 | CASSTLEQGLQPQHF | TGTGCCAGCTCAACGCTGGAACAGGGGCTTCAGCCCCAGCATTTT
- | TRBJ2-5 | - | TRBV11-2 | CASSPWGVDYGPETQYF | TGTGCCAGCAGCCCCTGGGGGGTGGACTACGGCCCGGAGACCCAGTACTTC
TRBD2 | TRBJ2-3 | - | TRBV7-3 | CASSTGGGRDTQYF | TGTGCCAGCAGTACGGGCGGGGGAAGAGATACGCAGTATTTT
- | TRBJ1-1 | - | TRBV15 | CATSSEFQGMNTEAFF | TGTGCCACCAGCAGCGAGTTTCAGGGAATGAACACTGAAGCTTTCTTT
TRBD2 | TRBJ2-2 | - | TRBV5-1 | CASRGGQARTTGELFF | TGCGCCAGCAGGGGAGGGCAGGCCCGAACCACCGGGGAGCTGTTTTTT
- | TRBJ2-7 | - | TRBV2 | CASRPGLFSYEQYF | TGTGCCAGCAGGCCGGGACTTTTCTCCTACGAGCAGTACTTC
- | TRBJ1-6 | - | TRBV19 | CASSSGAPRPLHF | TGTGCCAGTAGCTCAGGCGCACCAAGACCCCTCCACTTT
- | TRBJ1-3 | - | TRBV7-9 | CASSITGPGNTIYF | TGTGCCAGCAGCATTACAGGGCCTGGAAACACCATATATTTT
- | TRBJ1-1 | - | TRBV7-9 | CASSWDLPASGTEAFF | TGTGCCAGCAGCTGGGACCTCCCGGCGTCGGGGACTGAAGCTTTCTTT
- | TRBJ1-6 | few | TRBV6-5 | CASRGESLHF | TGTGCCAGCAGGGGGGAGTCCCTCCACTTT
TRBD1 | TRBJ2-7 | - | TRBV5-1 | CASSFGTGDYEQYF | TGCGCCAGCAGCTTCGGGACAGGGGACTACGAGCAGTACTTC
- | TRBJ1-4 | - | TRBV10-3 | CAISEGAGYNEKLFF | TGTGCCATCAGTGAGGGAGCAGGCTATAATGAAAAACTGTTTTTT
TRBD1 | TRBJ1-5 | - | TRBV28 | CAIKGAGGAEQPQHF | TGTGCCATAAAAGGGGCAGGGGGCGCGGAGCAGCCCCAGCATTTT
- | TRBJ2-5 | - | TRBV7-8 | CASSLGSGVSQETQYF | TGTGCCAGCAGCTTAGGTTCGGGGGTTAGCCAAGAGACCCAGTACTTC
- | TRBJ2-2 | - | TRBV18 | CASSSDGDTGELFF | TGTGCCAGCTCGTCAGACGGAGACACCGGGGAGCTGTTTTTT
TRBD1 | TRBJ2-7 | - | TRBV10-3 | CATRDSLGDEQYF | TGTGCCACCCGGGACAGCCTCGGGGACGAGCAGTACTTC
- | TRBJ2-2 | - | TRBV5-1 | CASAQGQPGELFF | TGCGCCAGCGCCCAGGGGCAACCCGGGGAGCTGTTTTTT
TRBD2 | TRBJ2-1 | - | TRBV7-6 | CASSLETSGGFGPFF | TGTGCCAGCAGCTTAGAGACTAGCGGGGGCTTCGGTCCGTTCTTC
- | TRBJ2-7 | - | TRBV19 | CASTPGGNSYEQYF | TGTGCCAGTACTCCTGGGGGGAACTCCTACGAGCAGTACTTC
- | TRBJ2-1 | - | TRBV27 | CASSGAGGNEQFF | TGTGCCAGCAGTGGAGCAGGGGGGAATGAGCAGTTCTTC
- | TRBJ1-5 | - | TRBV7-9 | CASSSGTGLRDQPPHF | TGTGCCAGCAGCTCAGGTACAGGGCTTCGGGATCAGCCCCCGCATTTT
- | TRBJ2-7 | once | TRBV19 | CASSLGGSSYEQYF | TGTGCCAGTAGTCTGGGGGGAAGCTCCTACGAGCAGTACTTC
- | TRBJ1-2 | - | TRBV7-2 | CASSPGLPPYGYTF | TGTGCCAGCAGCCCCGGACTACCCCCCTATGGCTACACCTTC
- | TRBJ2-1 | - | TRBV7-2 | CASSFDHEQFF | TGTGCCAGCAGCTTTGATCATGAGCAGTTCTTC
- | TRBJ2-7 | medium-sized | TRBV6-6 | CASSPIWDGYEQYF | TGTGCCAGCAGTCCTATATGGGACGGTTACGAGCAGTACTTC
TRBD1 | TRBJ2-2 | - | TRBV6-1 | CASSNRGPSAGELFF | TGTGCCAGCAGTAACAGGGGCCCCTCAGCCGGGGAGCTGTTTTTT
- | TRBJ1-2 | few | TRBV4-1 | CASSQPTVGPELNYGYTF | TGCGCCAGCAGCCAACCCACCGTTGGGCCAGAACTGAACTATGGCTACACCTTC
- | TRBJ1-3 | - | TRBV28 | CASSPGHLNTIYF | TGTGCCAGCAGCCCCGGGCACTTAAACACCATATATTTT
TRBD1 | TRBJ1-2 | once | TRBV28 | CASSLGITGGDGYTF | TGTGCCAGCAGTCTTGGAATTACAGGGGGAGATGGCTACACCTTC
- | TRBJ2-4 | - | TRBV9 | CASSREVGQNIQYF | TGTGCCAGCAGCAGGGAAGTGGGCCAAAACATTCAGTACTTC
- | TRBJ1-1 | - | TRBV5-1 | CASSYLWDFQHTEAFF | TGCGCCAGCAGCTACCTTTGGGACTTCCAACACACTGAAGCTTTCTTT
- | TRBJ2-5 | - | TRBV6-5 | CASSTGLETQYF | TGTGCCAGCAGCACAGGGCTGGAGACCCAGTACTTC
TRBD1 | TRBJ2-3 | once | TRBV19 | CASSIEGADTQYF | TGTGCCAGTAGTATTGAGGGGGCGGATACGCAGTATTTT
- | TRBJ2-1 | - | TRBV2 | CASRMGDLAYNEQFF | TGTGCCAGCAGAATGGGGGATCTAGCCTACAATGAGCAGTTCTTC
TRBD1 | TRBJ1-1 | - | TRBV6-5 | CASRGTGGFATEAFF | TGTGCCAGCAGAGGGACAGGGGGCTTTGCCACTGAAGCTTTCTTT
TRBD2 | TRBJ2-1 | - | TRBV19 | CASSIFTSGGYNEQFF | TGTGCCAGTAGTATTTTTACTAGCGGGGGTTACAATGAGCAGTTCTTC
TRBD1 | TRBJ2-3 | - | TRBV7-2 | CASSLGPTGEDTQYF | TGTGCCAGCAGCTTAGGTCCGACAGGGGAAGATACGCAGTATTTT